These T cell receptor beta chains were read from a single sample in a study of T cells in Graves' hyperthyroidism and ophthalmopathy. Via MiXCR, TCRdb re-called the multiplex PCR reads, giving one row per CDR3 protein. The table shows over 650,000 distinct CDR3 sequences, with 16% occurring only once. Specimen: blood. Receptors originate from a man aged 18 to 29 with Graves' hyperthyroidism. Both conserved end residues are part of each CDR3. A D gene is named only where the DNA matches it firmly. A row's size may be missing; if present it is once, few, many or a size class.

d_gene	v_gene	j_gene	abundance	CDR3aa	CDR3nt
TRBD1	TRBV2	TRBJ2-7	.	CASRPTGSSYEQYF	TGTGCCAGCAGGCCGACAGGGTCCTCCTACGAGCAGTACTTC
TRBD1	TRBV7-9	TRBJ1-2	.	CASSPHLGQVNYGYTF	TGTGCCAGCAGCCCCCACTTGGGACAGGTCAACTATGGCTACACCTTC
TRBD1	TRBV20-1	TRBJ1-5	.	CSVNRGGGNQPQHF	TGCAGTGTAAACAGGGGTGGTGGCAATCAGCCCCAGCATTTT
.	TRBV6-1	TRBJ1-6	.	CASSKKDSRLGSPLHF	TGTGCCAGCAGTAAGAAGGACAGCCGTTTGGGGTCACCCCTCCACTTT
TRBD2	TRBV12-3/TRBV12-4	TRBJ2-2	many	CASSLKRGLAGEVAGELFF	TGTGCCAGCAGTTTGAAGAGAGGACTAGCGGGAGAGGTCGCCGGGGAGCTGTTTTTT
.	TRBV20-1	TRBJ2-3	.	CSARDQGIGTDTQYF	TGCAGTGCTAGAGATCAGGGGATTGGGACAGATACGCAGTATTTT
.	TRBV12-3/TRBV12-4	TRBJ2-2	.	CASSFAHGELFF	TGTGCCAGCAGTTTTGCCCACGGGGAGCTGTTTTTT
.	TRBV28	TRBJ1-5	many	CASKGGWDQPQHF	TGTGCCAGCAAAGGGGGTTGGGATCAGCCCCAGCATTTT
TRBD2	TRBV7-8	TRBJ2-3	few	CASSPLGGLAGFTDTQYF	TGTGCCAGCAGCCCCCTTGGTGGACTAGCGGGGTTCACAGATACGCAGTATTTT
TRBD2	TRBV10-3	TRBJ2-1	.	CAISEPGPGLAGSDEQFF	TGTGCCATCAGTGAGCCAGGCCCGGGACTAGCGGGTTCCGATGAGCAGTTCTTC
TRBD2	TRBV7-9	TRBJ2-1	many	CASSLPRGLAGVSNEQFF	TGTGCCAGCAGCTTACCCCGGGGACTAGCGGGAGTATCGAATGAGCAGTTCTTC
TRBD2	TRBV27	TRBJ2-7	.	CASSLGLAGLSYEQYF	TGTGCCAGCAGCTTGGGACTAGCGGGACTCTCCTACGAGCAGTACTTC
.	TRBV3-1	TRBJ1-3	.	CASSVDSGNTIYF	TGTGCCAGCAGCGTCGACAGTGGAAACACCATATATTTT
.	TRBV19	TRBJ2-7	few	CASSKTASPQPYEQYF	TGTGCCAGTAGTAAGACAGCCAGCCCCCAACCCTACGAGCAGTACTTC
.	TRBV20-1	TRBJ1-4	few	CSARFPEKLFF	TGCAGTGCTAGATTCCCCGAAAAACTGTTTTTT
.	TRBV25-1	TRBJ1-3	.	CASSRGGAGNTIYF	TGTGCCAGCAGTAGAGGAGGGGCTGGAAACACCATATATTTT
.	TRBV2	TRBJ1-1	many	CASSEARREAEAFF	TGTGCCAGCAGTGAAGCGCGGAGGGAGGCTGAAGCTTTCTTT
TRBD2	TRBV9	TRBJ2-3	few	CASSVSSGSGTDTQYF	TGTGCCAGCAGCGTCTCTAGCGGGAGCGGCACAGATACGCAGTATTTT
TRBD2	TRBV2	TRBJ2-1	few	CASSLGVTSGHEQFF	TGTGCCAGCAGCTTAGGGGTGACTAGCGGACATGAGCAGTTCTTC
.	TRBV20-1	TRBJ2-1	many	CSAKEGLTEQFF	TGCAGTGCTAAGGAGGGGCTGACTGAGCAGTTCTTC
.	TRBV3-1	TRBJ1-3	few	CASSQSTDGNTIYF	TGTGCCAGCAGCCAAAGTACAGATGGAAACACCATATATTTT
TRBD1	TRBV15	TRBJ1-1	.	CATKGTGNEAFF	TGTGCCACCAAGGGGACAGGTAATGAAGCTTTCTTT
.	TRBV5-1	TRBJ2-3	.	CASSFTGDPTDTQYF	TGCGCCAGCAGCTTCACGGGTGACCCCACAGATACGCAGTATTTT
.	TRBV27	TRBJ1-1	few	CASRPGVGSAEAFF	TGTGCCAGCAGACCGGGGGTCGGGTCGGCTGAAGCTTTCTTT
.	TRBV3-1	TRBJ2-3	few	CASSQRPAGSRPDTQYF	TGTGCCAGCAGCCAACGTCCAGCGGGTTCCCGGCCAGATACGCAGTATTTT
.	TRBV20-1	TRBJ1-5	.	CSARGGGQPQHF	TGCAGTGCTAGAGGGGGGGGCCAGCCCCAGCATTTT
TRBD2	TRBV12-3/TRBV12-4	TRBJ2-6	.	CASQAAGAGANVLTF	TGTGCCAGCCAAGCAGCGGGAGCTGGGGCCAACGTCCTGACTTTC
TRBD2	TRBV30	TRBJ2-5	few	CACKGLAGGHDF	TGTGCCTGTAAGGGACTAGCGGGAGGGCACGACTTC
TRBD1	TRBV6-1	TRBJ2-7	few	CASSEGQGWEQYF	TGTGCCAGCAGTGAGGGACAGGGTTGGGAGCAGTACTTC
.	TRBV12-3/TRBV12-4	TRBJ1-1	many	CASSHNTEAFF	TGTGCCAGCAGCCACAACACTGAAGCTTTCTTT
.	TRBV20-1	TRBJ1-1	many	CSAAPSRGTEAFF	TGCAGTGCTGCGCCCTCGCGGGGGACTGAAGCTTTCTTT
.	TRBV3-1	TRBJ2-7	many	CASSQDGYEQYF	TGTGCCAGCAGCCAAGACGGCTACGAGCAGTACTTC
.	TRBV12-3/TRBV12-4	TRBJ2-3	many	CASSSAGPGHSEDTQYF	TGTGCCAGCAGTTCCGCCGGACCCGGGCATAGTGAGGATACGCAGTATTTT
TRBD1	TRBV6-2/TRBV6-3	TRBJ2-7	many	CASSYRTGPSYEQYF	TGTGCCAGCAGTTATCGGACAGGCCCCTCCTACGAGCAGTACTTC
TRBD2	TRBV5-4	TRBJ2-7	.	CASSARLAVSSYEQYF	TGTGCCAGCAGCGCAAGACTAGCGGTAAGCTCCTACGAGCAGTACTTC
.	TRBV28	TRBJ1-6	many	CASRAHVAYNSPLHF	TGTGCCAGCAGAGCCCACGTTGCCTATAATTCACCCCTCCACTTT
.	TRBV19	TRBJ2-5	.	CASSIEADPETQYF	TGTGCCAGTAGTATAGAAGCAGACCCGGAGACCCAGTACTTC
.	TRBV29-1	TRBJ2-7	few	CSVLDRRNNYEQYF	TGCAGCGTCCTTGACAGGAGGAATAACTACGAGCAGTACTTC
.	TRBV24-1	TRBJ1-5	.	CATSEENQPQHF	TGTGCCACCAGTGAGGAAAATCAGCCCCAGCATTTT
.	TRBV7-9	TRBJ1-2	.	CASSSTGHYGYTF	TGTGCCAGCAGCTCGACGGGCCACTATGGCTACACCTTC
.	TRBV7-6	TRBJ2-3	.	CASSLASRGITDTQYF	TGTGCCAGCAGCTTAGCTTCGCGGGGTATCACAGATACGCAGTATTTT
.	TRBV27	TRBJ1-5	.	CASGVLGRTNQPQHF	TGTGCCAGCGGAGTTTTAGGGAGAACCAATCAGCCCCAGCATTTT